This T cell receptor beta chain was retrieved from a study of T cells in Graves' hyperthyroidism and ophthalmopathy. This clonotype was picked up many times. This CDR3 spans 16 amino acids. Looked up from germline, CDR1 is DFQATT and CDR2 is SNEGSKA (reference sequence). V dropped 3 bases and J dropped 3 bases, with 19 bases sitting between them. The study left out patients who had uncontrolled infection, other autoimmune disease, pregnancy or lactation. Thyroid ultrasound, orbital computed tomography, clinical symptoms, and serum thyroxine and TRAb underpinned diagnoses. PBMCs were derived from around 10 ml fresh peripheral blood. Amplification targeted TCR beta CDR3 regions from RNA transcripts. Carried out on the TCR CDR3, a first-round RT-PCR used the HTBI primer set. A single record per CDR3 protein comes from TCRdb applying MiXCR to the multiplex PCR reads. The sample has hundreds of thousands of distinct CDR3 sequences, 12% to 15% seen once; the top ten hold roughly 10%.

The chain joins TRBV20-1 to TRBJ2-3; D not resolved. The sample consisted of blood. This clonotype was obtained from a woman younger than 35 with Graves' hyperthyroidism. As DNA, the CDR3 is TGCAGTGCTAGGTCTGTAGGCGTCCTCGGAACAGATACGCAGTATTTT. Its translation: CSARSVGVLGTDTQYF.